A single sample is the source of the 23 T cell receptor beta chains below, sequenced in a study of blood T cells in healthy people across ages. A J-beta primer mix and a sample-barcoded 5' primer were used in a second PCR of about 7 to 11 cycles. MiXCR was run by TCRdb on the 5' RACE reads, yielding one entry per CDR3 protein. The repertoire has 500,000 to 600,000 distinct CDR3 sequences, roughly a quarter of them found once; the top ten carry 18%. The sequenced material came from blood. These receptors originate from a woman in her seventies in good health.

This sequence joins TRBV9 and TRBJ2-1; TRBD1 is a possible D gene (6 bases). Germline CDR1 SGDLS, CDR2 YYNGEE. V was clipped by 3 bases and J by 3 bases, with 13 bases between them. The length of the CDR3 is 15 residues. The CDR3 bases are TGTGCCAGCAGCGCGACCGGGACACTCTACAATGAGCAGTTCTTC. It codes for CASSATGTLYNEQFF.

The gene calls are TRBV7-6 and TRBJ2-5, with 9 bases that match TRBD2. The CDR3 covers 19 residues. Germline V gene lookup returns CDR1 SGHVS and CDR2 FNYEAQ. V lost 4 bases and J lost 2; bases outside the gene matches: 17. DNA of the CDR3: TGTGCCAGCAGCTACCCCCGGAAGGTTCTAGCGGGGTGGCAAGAGACCCAGTACTTC. This encodes CASSYPRKVLAGWQETQYF.

This clonotype was seen at least ten times. At one end the junction does not follow the germline gene, possibly because of a read error. The chain uses TRBV5-1 and TRBJ1-1; D gene ambiguous. The germline V gene encodes CDR1 SGHRS and CDR2 YFSETQ. CDR3 length: 13 residues. Here the CDR3 DNA reads TGTGCCAGCAGCTCCCAATCCAACACTGAAGCTTTCTTT. It specifies CASSSQSNTEAFF.

The table lists this clonotype with a few counts. The rearrangement links TRBV10-3 to TRBJ2-5; D is possibly TRBD1 (6 bases). This CDR3 contains 13 residues. CDR1 ENHRY and CDR2 SYGVKD come from the germline V gene. Trimming removed 8 bases from V and 3 bases from J, with 13 bases in between. The CDR3 protein is CAISRTAEETQYF. In DNA, the CDR3 is TGTGCCATCTCACGGACAGCGGAAGAGACCCAGTACTTC.

This chain links TRBV10-3 with TRBJ2-5; 8 nucleotides match TRBD1. The assigned J gene may be wrong: the sequence end matches TRBJ2-7 better. CDR1 is ENHRY and CDR2 is SYGVKD in the germline V gene. This CDR3 has 14 residues. The CDR3, as DNA: TGTGCCATCAGTGAGACAGGGGGCTCCTACGAGCAGTACTTC. It encodes CAISETGGSYEQYF.

This clonotype came up a few times. The rearrangement uses TRBV29-1 and TRBJ2-5, with 10 positions matching TRBD1. The J call may be wrong; the DNA end is better matched by TRBJ2-7. This CDR3 has 14 residues. CDR1 is SQVTM and CDR2 is ANQGSEA in the germline V gene. The CDR3 protein is CSAGTGVGSHEQYF. The CDR3 DNA follows: TGCAGCGCGGGGACAGGGGTGGGGTCCCACGAGCAGTACTTC.

The chain carries TRBV7-2 and TRBJ1-2; 10 bases fit TRBD1. Per germline, CDR1 SGHTA and CDR2 FQGNSA. V shed 5 bases and J 5 bases; nucleotides not matched to a gene: 8. The CDR3 runs to 15 residues. In nucleotides, the CDR3 is TGTGCCAGCAGCAACCCGGGACAGGGGCGGTATGGCTACACCTTC. Translated, it gives CASSNPGQGRYGYTF. Using reference TRBV7-2 and TRBJ1-2 for the parts outside the CDR3, the full variable domain is GAGVSQSPSNKVTEKGKDVELRCDPISGHTALYWYRQSLGQGLEFLIYFQGNSAPDKSGLPSDRFSAERTGGSVSTLTIQRTQQEDSAVYLCASSNPGQGRYGYTFGSGTRLTVV.

This chain links TRBV10-3 with TRBJ2-5, with TRBD1 matching over 7 bases. Per the germline V gene, CDR1 is ENHRY and CDR2 is SYGVKD. The CDR3 has 15 amino acids. V was clipped by 6 bases and J by 2 bases; unmatched bases: 9. This CDR3 reads CAIRGNTGDQETQYF. DNA of the CDR3: TGTGCCATCAGAGGGAACACAGGGGATCAAGAGACCCAGTACTTC.

V gene TRBV27 combines with J gene TRBJ2-1, with 9 bases aligning to TRBD2. The germline CDR1 and CDR2 sequences are MNHEY and SMNVEV (reference sequence). The CDR3 is 15 residues long. V lost 2 bases to trimming and J lost 8 bases; unmatched junction nucleotides: 7. CDR3 DNA sequence: TGTGCCAGCAGTTTAGGTAGCGGGGGTTTCGATGAGCAGTTCTTC. Its protein is CASSLGSGGFDEQFF.

The V and J genes are TRBV2 and TRBJ2-6, with D possibly being TRBD1 or TRBD2 (5 bases each). The CDR3 sequence is 15 residues long. V lost 4 bases and J 2 bases, leaving 9 bases between the germline ends. The germline V gene encodes CDR1 SNHLY and CDR2 FYNNEI. The CDR3 loop is CASSAEGTGANVLTF. The CDR3 DNA sequence: TGTGCCAGCAGTGCTGAGGGGACTGGGGCCAACGTCCTGACTTTC.

The rearrangement joins TRBV20-1 to TRBJ2-5, with 8 bases lining up with TRBD1. The J call is doubtful: the DNA matches TRBJ2-1 better. The CDR3 spans 13 residues. CDR1 is DFQATT, CDR2 SNEGSKA, per germline (reference sequence). CDR3: CSALRTGFYEQFF. The CDR3 bases are TGCAGTGCCTTGAGGACAGGGTTTTATGAGCAGTTCTTC.

This clonotype has a handful of counts. The V and J genes are TRBV7-2 and TRBJ1-2; TRBD1 is a possible D gene (5 bases). The length of the CDR3 is 12 residues. Germline V gene lookup returns CDR1 SGHTA and CDR2 FQGNSA. V gave up 5 bases and J gave up 8 bases, with 12 bases separating them. This CDR3 reads CASSPPGRGYTF. CDR3 bases: TGTGCCAGCAGCCCTCCAGGGAGGGGCTACACCTTC.

This clonotype was counted only a few times. The CDR3 sequence is CASSLEVPTDTQYF. The CDR3 DNA is TGCGCCAGCAGCTTGGAGGTCCCCACAGATACGCAGTATTTT. The rearrangement joins TRBV5-1 to TRBJ2-3; D unresolved. The CDR3 consists of 14 residues. Germline CDR1 is SGHRS and CDR2 is YFSETQ. Trimming removed 0 bases at V and 2 bases at J, with 7 bases between.

This chain joins TRBV5-1 and TRBJ2-3; TRBD2 matches 8 bases. The germline gives CDR1 SGHRS, CDR2 YFSETQ. The trim removed 5 bases at V and 3 bases at J, leaving 2 bases unmatched. The CDR3 sequence is 13 residues long. In DNA, the CDR3 is TGCGCCAGCAGTCGGGGGGGGACAGATACGCAGTATTTT. Its protein is CASSRGGTDTQYF.

This clonotype was observed a handful of times. The chain employs TRBV6-2 or TRBV6-3 and TRBJ2-2, with D maybe TRBD2 (5 bases). V was shortened by 0 bases and J by 5 bases, with 10 bases between the two germline ends. The CDR3 is 15 residues long. Germline CDR1 and CDR2: MNHEY and SVGEGT. CDR3 sequence reads: CASSYSQTGTGELFF. The DNA for the CDR3 is TGTGCCAGCAGTTACTCGCAGACGGGGACCGGGGAGCTGTTTTTT.

The rearrangement joins TRBV6-5 to TRBJ1-4, with 7 bases aligning to TRBD1. The CDR3 spans 13 residues. V lost 11 bases, J lost 9 bases, and 12 bases stayed unmatched. From germline, CDR1 is MNHEY and CDR2 SVGAGI. This CDR3 is CASSDRAGKKLFF. In nucleotides, the CDR3 is TGTGCCTCTTCTGACAGGGCAGGAAAAAAACTGTTTTTT.

This chain uses TRBV11-3 with TRBJ2-1; TRBD2 matches 10 bases. V shed 5 bases, J shed 8 bases, and the junction held 12 bases outside the gene matches. From germline, CDR1 is SGHNT and CDR2 YENEEA. CDR3 length equals 16 residues. DNA of the CDR3: TGTGCCAGCAGCCGGCGACTAGCGGGTACTAACGATGAGCAGTTCTTC. This gives the protein CASSRRLAGTNDEQFF.

This clonotype turned up a few times. A read error may produce the germline difference seen at one junction end. The chain is built from TRBV12-3 or TRBV12-4 and TRBJ2-3; TRBD1 is a possible D gene (6 bases). CDR3 length: 16 residues. In nucleotides, the CDR3 is TGTGCCAGCAGTTTTCAGGCTAGCAGGGGAGCAGATGCGCAGTATTTT. It is translated as CASSFQASRGADAQYF.

The chain uses TRBV24-1 and TRBJ2-3, with 7 bases aligning to TRBD1. Germline V gene sequence: CDR1 KGHDR, CDR2 SFDVKD. With V trimmed by 3 bases and J by 10 bases, 9 bases remained unmatched. The CDR3 consists of 14 residues. CDR3 residues: CATSDETTGKAQYF. The CDR3 DNA is TGTGCCACCAGTGATGAAACGACAGGGAAGGCGCAGTATTTT.

This clonotype has a handful of counts. The chain employs TRBV24-1 and TRBJ2-7; D may be TRBD2 (6 bases). The V end was cut by 3 bases, the J end by 6 bases, with 8 bases between. CDR1 is KGHDR and CDR2 is SFDVKD in the germline V gene. The CDR3 has 12 amino acids. For the CDR3, the DNA is TGTGCCACCAGTGATCGGAGGGGCGAGCAGTACTTC. The encoded protein is CATSDRRGEQYF.

The V gene is TRBV6-5, the J gene TRBJ2-5; 7 bases are a match to TRBD1. Trimming removed 0 bases from V and 5 bases from J; junction bases left unmatched: 6. CDR1 MNHEY and CDR2 SVGAGI come from the germline V gene. The CDR3 has 15 residues. The CDR3 reads CASSYSGGTGETQYF. CDR3 nucleotides: TGTGCCAGCAGTTACTCAGGGGGCACGGGGGAGACCCAGTACTTC.

The V call is TRBV28, the J call TRBJ1-1; 7 positions match TRBD1. Germline V gene sequence: CDR1 MDHEN, CDR2 SYDVKM. There are 17 residues in the CDR3. With V trimmed by 1 base and J by 1 base, 9 bases remained unmatched. In nucleotides, the CDR3 is TGTGCCAGCAGTTTATTTATCCCCCGACAGGGGAACACTGAAGCTTTCTTT. Protein: CASSLFIPRQGNTEAFF.

J is TRBJ2-2 and V is TRBV7-8; 8 nucleotides match TRBD2. The CDR3 totals 16 residues. Germline loops: CDR1 SGHVS, CDR2 FQNEAQ. Unmatched junction bases numbered 10, after V lost 4 bases and J lost 6 bases. The CDR3 sequence: CASSSTGGPSPGELFF. The CDR3 nucleotides read TGTGCCAGCAGCTCAACGGGGGGGCCGTCTCCCGGGGAGCTGTTTTTT. The full variable domain, its missing parts supplied by reference TRBV7-8 and TRBJ2-2, is GAGVSQSPRYKVAKRGQDVALRCDPISGHVSLFWYQQALGQGPEFLTYFQNEAQLDKSGLPSDRFFAERPEGSVSTLKIQRTQQEDSAVYLCASSSTGGPSPGELFFGEGSRLTVL.